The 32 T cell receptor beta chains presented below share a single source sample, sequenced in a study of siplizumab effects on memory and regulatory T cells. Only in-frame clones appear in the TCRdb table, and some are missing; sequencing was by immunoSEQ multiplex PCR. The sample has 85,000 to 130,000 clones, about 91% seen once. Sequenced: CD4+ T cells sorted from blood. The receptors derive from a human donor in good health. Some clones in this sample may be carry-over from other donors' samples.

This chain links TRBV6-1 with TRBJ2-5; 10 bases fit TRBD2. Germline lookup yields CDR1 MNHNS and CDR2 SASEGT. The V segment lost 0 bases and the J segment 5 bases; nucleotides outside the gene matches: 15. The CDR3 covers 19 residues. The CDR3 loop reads CASSEALLSASGSLETQYF. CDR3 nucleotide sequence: TGTGCCAGCAGTGAAGCGCTTCTGTCCGCTAGCGGGAGTCTGGAGACCCAGTACTTC.

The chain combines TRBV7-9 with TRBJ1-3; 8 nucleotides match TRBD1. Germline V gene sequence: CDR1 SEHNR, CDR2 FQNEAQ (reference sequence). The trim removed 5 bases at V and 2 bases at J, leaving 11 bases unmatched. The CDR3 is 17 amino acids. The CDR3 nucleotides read TGTGCCAGCAGCCCCCGCGACAGGGGAGGGACTGGAAACACCATATATTTT. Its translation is CASSPRDRGGTGNTIYF. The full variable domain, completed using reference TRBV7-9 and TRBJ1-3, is DTGVSQNPRHKITKRGQNVTFRCDPISEHNRLYWYRQTLGQGPEFLTYFQNEAQLEKSRLLSDRFSAERPKGSFSTLEIQRTEQGDSAMYLCASSPRDRGGTGNTIYFGEGSWLTVV.

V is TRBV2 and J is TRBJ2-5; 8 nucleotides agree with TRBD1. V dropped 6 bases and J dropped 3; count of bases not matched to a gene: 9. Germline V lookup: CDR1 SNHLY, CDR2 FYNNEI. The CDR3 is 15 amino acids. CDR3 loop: CASSPTGVGEETQYF. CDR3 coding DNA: TGTGCCAGCAGCCCGACAGGGGTTGGGGAAGAGACCCAGTACTTC.

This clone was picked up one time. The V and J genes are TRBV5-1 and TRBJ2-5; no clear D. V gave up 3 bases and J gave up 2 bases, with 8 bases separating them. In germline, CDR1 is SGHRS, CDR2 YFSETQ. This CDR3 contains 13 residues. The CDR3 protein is CASSWSNQETQYF. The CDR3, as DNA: TGCGCCAGCAGCTGGAGCAATCAAGAGACCCAGTACTTC.

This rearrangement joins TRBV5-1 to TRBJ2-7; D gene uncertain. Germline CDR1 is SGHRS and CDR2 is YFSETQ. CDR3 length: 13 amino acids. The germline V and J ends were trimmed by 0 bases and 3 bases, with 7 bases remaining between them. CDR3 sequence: CASSLDAVYEQYF. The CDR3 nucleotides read TGCGCCAGCAGCTTGGACGCCGTCTACGAGCAGTACTTC.

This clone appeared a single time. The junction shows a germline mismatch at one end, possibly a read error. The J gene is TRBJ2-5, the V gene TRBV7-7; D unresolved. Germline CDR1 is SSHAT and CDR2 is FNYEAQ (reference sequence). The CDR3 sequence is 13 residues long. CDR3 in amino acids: CASSLGSVETQYF. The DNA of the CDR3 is TGTGCTAGCAGCTTAGGGTCAGTGGAGACCCAGTACTTC.

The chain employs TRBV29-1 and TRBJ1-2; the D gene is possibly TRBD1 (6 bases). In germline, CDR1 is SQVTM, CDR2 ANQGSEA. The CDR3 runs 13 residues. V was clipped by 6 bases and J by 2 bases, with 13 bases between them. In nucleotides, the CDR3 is TGCAGCGTGGGACAAGGAATGAACTATGGCTACACCTTC. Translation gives CSVGQGMNYGYTF.

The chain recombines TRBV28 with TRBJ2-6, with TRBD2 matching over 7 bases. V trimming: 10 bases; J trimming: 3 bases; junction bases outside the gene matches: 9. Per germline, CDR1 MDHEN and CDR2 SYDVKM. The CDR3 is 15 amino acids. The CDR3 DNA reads TGTGCCACCTTGCGGGGGTTCGGTGGGGCCAACGTCCTGACTTTC. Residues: CATLRGFGGANVLTF.

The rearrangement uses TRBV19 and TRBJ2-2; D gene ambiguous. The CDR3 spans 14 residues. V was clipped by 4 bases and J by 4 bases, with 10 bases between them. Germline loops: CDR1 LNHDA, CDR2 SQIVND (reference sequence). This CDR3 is CASSSGGGTGELFF. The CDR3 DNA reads TGTGCCAGTAGTAGTGGTGGTGGCACCGGGGAGCTGTTTTTT. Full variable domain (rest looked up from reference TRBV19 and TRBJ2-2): DGGITQSPKYLFRKEGQNVTLSCEQNLNHDAMYWYRQDPGQGLRLIYYSQIVNDFQKGDIAEGYSVSREKKESFPLTVTSAQKNPTAFYLCASSSGGGTGELFFGEGSRLTVL.

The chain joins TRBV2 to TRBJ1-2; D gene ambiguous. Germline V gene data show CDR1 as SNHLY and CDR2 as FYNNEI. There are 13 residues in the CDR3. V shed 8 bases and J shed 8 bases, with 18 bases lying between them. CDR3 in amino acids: CASLYSRGRGYTF. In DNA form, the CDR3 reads TGTGCCAGCCTATACAGCAGAGGTCGCGGCTACACCTTC. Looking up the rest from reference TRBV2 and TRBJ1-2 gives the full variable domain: EPEVTQTPSHQVTQMGQEVILRCVPISNHLYFYWYRQILGQKVEFLVSFYNNEISEKSEIFDDQFSVERPDGSNFTLKIRSTKLEDSAMYFCASLYSRGRGYTFGSGTRLTVV.

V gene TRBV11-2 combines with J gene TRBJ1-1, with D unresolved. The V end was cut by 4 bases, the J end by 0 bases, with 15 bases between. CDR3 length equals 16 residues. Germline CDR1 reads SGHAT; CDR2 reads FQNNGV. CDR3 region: CASSYSKKRMNTEAFF. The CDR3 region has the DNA TGTGCCAGCAGCTATAGCAAGAAAAGAATGAACACTGAAGCTTTCTTT.

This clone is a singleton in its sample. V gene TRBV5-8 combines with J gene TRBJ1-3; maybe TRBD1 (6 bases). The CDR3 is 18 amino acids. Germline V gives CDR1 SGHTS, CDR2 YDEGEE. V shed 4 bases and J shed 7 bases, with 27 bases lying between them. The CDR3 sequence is CASSRTPRQVGPRNTIYF. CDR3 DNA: TGTGCCAGCAGCCGCACCCCCCGACAGGTGGGCCCCAGGAACACCATATATTTT.

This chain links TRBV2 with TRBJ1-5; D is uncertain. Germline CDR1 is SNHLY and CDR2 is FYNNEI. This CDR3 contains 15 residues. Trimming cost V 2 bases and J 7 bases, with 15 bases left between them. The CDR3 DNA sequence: TGTGCCAGCAGTGAACAGGCCGTTAACAACCAGCCCCAGCATTTT. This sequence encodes CASSEQAVNNQPQHF.

CDR3 DNA sequence: TGTGCCAGCAGTCCGACCCCCACTAGTTTTTACACCGGGGAGCTGTTTTTT. It yields the protein CASSPTPTSFYTGELFF. This chain connects TRBV27 to TRBJ2-2; D is possibly TRBD2 (5 bases). Germline V gene data show CDR1 as MNHEY and CDR2 as SMNVEV (reference sequence). The CDR3 has 17 amino acids. Trimming took 5 bases from V and 3 from J, leaving 19 bases between them.

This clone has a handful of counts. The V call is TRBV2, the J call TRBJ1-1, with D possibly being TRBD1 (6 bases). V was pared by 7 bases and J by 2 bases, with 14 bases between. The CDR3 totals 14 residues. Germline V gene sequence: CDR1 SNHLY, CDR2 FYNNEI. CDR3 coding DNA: TGTGCCAGCACCACGGACAGCATCAACACTGAAGCTTTCTTT. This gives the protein CASTTDSINTEAFF.

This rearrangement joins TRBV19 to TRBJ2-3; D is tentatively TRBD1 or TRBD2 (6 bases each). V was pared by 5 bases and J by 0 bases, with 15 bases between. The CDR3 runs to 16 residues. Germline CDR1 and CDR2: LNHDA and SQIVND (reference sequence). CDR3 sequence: CASSRNRGASTDTQYF. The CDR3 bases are TGTGCCAGTAGTCGCAATAGGGGGGCTAGCACAGATACGCAGTATTTT.

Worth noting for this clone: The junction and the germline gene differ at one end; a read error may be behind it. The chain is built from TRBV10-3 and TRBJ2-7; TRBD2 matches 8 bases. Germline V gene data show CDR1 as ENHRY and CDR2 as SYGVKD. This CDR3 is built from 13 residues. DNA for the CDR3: TGTGCCATCACTGCGTGGCCGGGACTAGGAGAACACTTC. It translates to CAITAWPGLGEHF.

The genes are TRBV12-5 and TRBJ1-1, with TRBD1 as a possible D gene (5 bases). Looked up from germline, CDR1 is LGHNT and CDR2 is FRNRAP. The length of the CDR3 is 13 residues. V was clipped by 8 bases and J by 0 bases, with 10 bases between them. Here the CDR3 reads CASQGLMNTEAFF. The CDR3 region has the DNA TGTGCTAGTCAGGGCTTGATGAACACTGAAGCTTTCTTT.

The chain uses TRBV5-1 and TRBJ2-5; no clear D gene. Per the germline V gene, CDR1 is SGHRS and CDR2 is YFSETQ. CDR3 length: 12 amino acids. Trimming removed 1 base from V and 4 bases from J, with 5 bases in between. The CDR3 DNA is TGCGCCAGCAGCTTGTCTCGAGAGACCCAGTACTTC. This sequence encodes CASSLSRETQYF. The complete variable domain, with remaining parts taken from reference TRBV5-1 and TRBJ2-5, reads KAGVTQTPRYLIKTRGQQVTLSCSPISGHRSVSWYQQTPGQGLQFLFEYFSETQRNKGNFPGRFSGRQFSNSRSEMNVSTLELGDSALYLCASSLSRETQYFGPGTRLLVL.

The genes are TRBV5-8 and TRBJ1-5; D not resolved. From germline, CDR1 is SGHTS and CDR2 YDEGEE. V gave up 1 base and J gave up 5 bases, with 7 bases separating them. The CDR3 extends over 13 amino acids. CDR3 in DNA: TGTGCCAGCAGCTTGTCCCGACATCAGCCCCAGCATTTT. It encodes CASSLSRHQPQHF.

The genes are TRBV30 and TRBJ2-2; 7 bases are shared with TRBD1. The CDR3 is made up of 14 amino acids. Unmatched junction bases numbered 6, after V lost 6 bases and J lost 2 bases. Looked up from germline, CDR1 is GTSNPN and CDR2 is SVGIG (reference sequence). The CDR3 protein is CACRRDSNTGELFF. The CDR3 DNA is TGTGCCTGCAGACGGGACAGCAACACCGGGGAGCTGTTTTTT.

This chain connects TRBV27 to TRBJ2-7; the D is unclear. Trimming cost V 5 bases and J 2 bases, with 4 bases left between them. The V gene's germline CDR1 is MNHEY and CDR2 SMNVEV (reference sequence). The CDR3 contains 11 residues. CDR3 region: CASSPTYEQYF. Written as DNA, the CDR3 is TGTGCCAGCAGTCCGACCTACGAGCAGTACTTC.

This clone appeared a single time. The CDR3 is CASSLFRQGAWEQYF. In DNA, the CDR3 is TGTGCCAGCAGTTTATTTCGGCAGGGGGCATGGGAGCAGTACTTC. This chain connects TRBV27 to TRBJ2-7; the match to TRBD1 covers 8 bases. Germline V gene lookup returns CDR1 MNHEY and CDR2 SMNVEV (reference sequence). The CDR3 has 15 residues. Trimming cost V 1 base and J 7 bases; bases outside gene matches: 9.

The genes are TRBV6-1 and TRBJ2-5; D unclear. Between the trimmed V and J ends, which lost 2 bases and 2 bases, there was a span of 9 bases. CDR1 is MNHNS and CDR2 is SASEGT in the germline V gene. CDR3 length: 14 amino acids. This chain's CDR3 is CASSESRLQETQYF. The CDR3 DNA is TGTGCCAGCAGTGAAAGTAGGTTACAAGAGACCCAGTACTTC.

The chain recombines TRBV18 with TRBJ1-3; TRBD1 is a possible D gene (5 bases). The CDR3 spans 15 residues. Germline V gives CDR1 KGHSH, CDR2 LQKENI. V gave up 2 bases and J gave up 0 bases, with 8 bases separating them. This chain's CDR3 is CASSPTGDSGNTIYF. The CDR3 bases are TGTGCCAGCTCACCAACAGGCGACTCTGGAAACACCATATATTTT.

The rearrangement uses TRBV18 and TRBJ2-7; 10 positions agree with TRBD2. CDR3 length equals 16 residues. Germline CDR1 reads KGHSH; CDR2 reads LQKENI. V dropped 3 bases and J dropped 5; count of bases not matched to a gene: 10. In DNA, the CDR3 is TGTGCCAGCTCACCCCCTAGCGGGAGTTCGAGAAACGAGCAGTACTTC. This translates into CASSPPSGSSRNEQYF.

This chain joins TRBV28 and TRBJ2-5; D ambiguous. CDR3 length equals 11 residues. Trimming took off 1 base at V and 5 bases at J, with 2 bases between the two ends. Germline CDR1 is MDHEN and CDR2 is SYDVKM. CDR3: CASSLSETQYF. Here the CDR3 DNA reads TGTGCCAGCAGTTTATCGGAGACCCAGTACTTC.

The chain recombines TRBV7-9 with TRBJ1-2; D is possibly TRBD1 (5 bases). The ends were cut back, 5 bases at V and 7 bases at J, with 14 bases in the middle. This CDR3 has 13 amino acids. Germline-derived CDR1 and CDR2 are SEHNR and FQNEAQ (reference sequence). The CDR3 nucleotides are TGTGCCAGCAGCAGGGACCTCGATTTTGGCTACACCTTC. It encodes CASSRDLDFGYTF.

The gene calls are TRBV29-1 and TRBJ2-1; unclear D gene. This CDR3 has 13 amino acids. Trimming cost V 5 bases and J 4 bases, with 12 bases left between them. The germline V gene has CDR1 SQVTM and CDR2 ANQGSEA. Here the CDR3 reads CSVQSLIYNEQFF. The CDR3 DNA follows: TGCAGCGTTCAGTCCCTCATTTACAATGAGCAGTTCTTC.

The CDR3 bases are TGCAGCGCCCGGACTAGCGGGAGAACAGATACGCAGTATTTT. Its protein is CSARTSGRTDTQYF. V is TRBV29-1 and J is TRBJ2-3, with TRBD2 matching 13 bases. V shed 7 bases and J 3 bases; nucleotides not matched to a gene: 4. Germline CDR1 reads SQVTM; CDR2 reads ANQGSEA. CDR3 length: 14 amino acids.

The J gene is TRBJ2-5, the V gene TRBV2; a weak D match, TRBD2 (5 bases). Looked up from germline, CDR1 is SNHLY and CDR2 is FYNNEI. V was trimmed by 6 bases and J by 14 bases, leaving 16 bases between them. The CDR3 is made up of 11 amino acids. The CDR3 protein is CASSRGDGGYF. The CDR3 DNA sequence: TGTGCCAGCAGCCGGGGAGATGGCGGTTACTTC. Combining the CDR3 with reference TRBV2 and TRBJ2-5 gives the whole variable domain EPEVTQTPSHQVTQMGQEVILRCVPISNHLYFYWYRQILGQKVEFLVSFYNNEISEKSEIFDDQFSVERPDGSNFTLKIRSTKLEDSAMYFCASSRGDGGYFGPGTRLLVL.

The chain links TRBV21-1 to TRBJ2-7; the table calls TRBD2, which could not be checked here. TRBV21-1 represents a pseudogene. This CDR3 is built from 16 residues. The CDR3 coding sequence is TGTGCCAGCAGCATGGGGACTAGCGGGAGATTTTACGAGCAGTACTTC. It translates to CASSMGTSGRFYEQYF.